This TCR beta chain was identified during a study of blood T cell repertoires in COVID-19. Study-wide context: Sites in the United States, Italy and Spain provided acute and convalescent COVID-19 samples.

The germline CDR1 and CDR2 sequences are MNHNY and SVGAGI (reference sequence). The CDR3 runs to 16 residues. With V trimmed by 5 bases and J by 9 bases, 11 bases remained unmatched. Per the authors' pipeline: Amplifying reference gene primers gave estimates of nucleated cell counts. The protocol was immunoSEQ multiplex PCR, while the TCRdb copy is restricted to in-frame clones and leaves out a portion. That table is the source of V, J and clone size, and D and trimming were worked out from the DNA. Here the sample spans about 290,000 clones, 75% to 90% being singletons. This sequence originates from a young woman with active or convalescent COVID-19. Sequenced input: peripheral blood. The chain has TRBV6-6 and TRBJ2-1; TRBD2 aligns across 12 bases. CDR3 bases: TGTGCCAGCAGTAGGGGAACTAGCGGGGGGAAGAGTGAGCAGTTCTTC. Translating gives CASSRGTSGGKSEQFF.